This TCR beta chain came from a study of Ad26.COV2.S vaccination and SARS-CoV-2 variants. Regarding treatment: around 19 received Ad26.COV2.S at low or high dose, single or two shots; roughly five received placebo; per-sample allocation not given. At day 63 after the first vaccine or placebo injection, samples were drawn. V dropped 0 bases and J dropped 0; count of bases not matched to a gene: 2. CDR3 size: 16 residues. Germline V gene data show CDR1 as LNHNV and CDR2 as YYDKDF (reference sequence). Sequencing used immunoSEQ multiplex PCR; TCRdb keeps in-frame clones, though not all of them. Among some 300,000 clones listed, 86% were seen once.

The sequence derives from a person between 18 and 65 years old who received the Ad26.COV2.S COVID-19 vaccine or a placebo. This chain joins TRBV15 and TRBJ1-3, with 7 nucleotides matching TRBD1. Sequences were derived from peripheral blood, sampled in a trial of Ad26.COV2.S vaccine versus placebo. CDR3 DNA: TGTGCCACCAGCAGAGACCGACAGGGCTCTGGAAACACCATATATTTT. Its protein product is CATSRDRQGSGNTIYF.